These T cell receptor beta chains were read from a single sample in a study of OX40 agonist ivuxolimab in advanced cancers. Libraries were prepared by immunoSEQ multiplex PCR; TCRdb keeps only in-frame clonotypes and omits some of them. The data contain around 31,000 clones, about 88% of them singletons. This sample comprised CD4+ or CD8+ T cells sorted from blood, obtained in a trial of the OX40 agonist ivuxolimab. These receptors all come from an adult with an advanced solid tumor such as melanoma, head and neck, liver or kidney cancer. The CDR3 runs from the conserved cysteine through the conserved F or W. D genes are given only for firm matches.

CDR3 protein,CDR3 DNA,D gene,V gene,J gene
CASSARLAGYNEQFF,TGTGCCAGCAGTGCCAGACTAGCGGGTTACAATGAGCAGTTCTTC,TRBD2,TRBV6-1,TRBJ2-1
CASSLELAGGNEQFF,TGTGCCAGCAGCTTAGAACTAGCGGGAGGAAATGAGCAGTTCTTC,TRBD2,TRBV7-9,TRBJ2-1
CASRQDPSNQPQHF,TGTGCCAGCAGACAGGATCCGAGCAATCAGCCCCAGCATTTT,NA,TRBV19,TRBJ1-5
CASTDREYQPQHF,TGTGCCAGTACGGACAGGGAGTATCAGCCCCAGCATTTT,TRBD1,TRBV6-6,TRBJ1-5
CASSVARGTGNEQFF,TGTGCCAGCAGCGTAGCCAGGGGCACTGGCAATGAGCAGTTCTTC,NA,TRBV9,TRBJ2-1
CASSPPPDRAETEAFF,TGTGCCAGCAGCCCGCCCCCTGACAGGGCGGAAACTGAAGCTTTCTTT,TRBD1,TRBV7-9,TRBJ1-1
CATSRDFGNQPQHF,TGTGCCACCAGCAGAGATTTTGGCAATCAGCCCCAGCATTTT,NA,TRBV15,TRBJ1-5
CASSYGNSYEQYF,TGTGCCAGCAGTTATGGGAATTCCTACGAGCAGTACTTC,NA,TRBV6-5,TRBJ2-7
CASSESPHEQYF,TGTGCCAGCAGTGAATCGCCCCACGAGCAGTACTTC,NA,TRBV6-5,TRBJ2-7
CASSMFLAGSYEQYF,TGTGCCAGTAGTATGTTTCTAGCGGGGTCCTACGAGCAGTACTTC,TRBD2,TRBV19,TRBJ2-7
CASSLGVGATNEKLFF,TGTGCCAGCAGTTTGGGGGTTGGTGCAACTAATGAAAAACTGTTTTTT,NA,TRBV28,TRBJ1-4
CASSQADTQYF,TGCGCCAGCAGCCAAGCAGATACGCAGTATTTT,NA,TRBV4-1,TRBJ2-3